A selection of T cell receptor beta chains follows, all from one sample in a study of blood T cell repertoires in COVID-19. Measured with immunoSEQ multiplex PCR; TCRdb has only the in-frame clones, and not every one. The sample has about 300,000 clones, about 88% seen once. The sequenced material came from peripheral blood. The receptor set was obtained from a man between 70 and 80 years old with acute or convalescent COVID-19. CDR3s include the opening cysteine and the closing phenylalanine or tryptophan. D genes are given only for firm matches. The size entry is marked missing in some rows and otherwise reads once, few, many or a size class.

j_gene	abundance	d_gene	v_gene	CDR3aa	CDR3nt
TRBJ2-7	many	NA	TRBV7-6	CASSPGLLEQYF	TGTGCCAGCAGCCCGGGACTTCTGGAGCAGTACTTC
TRBJ2-1	NA	TRBD2	TRBV11-3	CASSLDTSGSHEQFF	TGTGCCAGCAGCTTAGACACTAGCGGGAGCCATGAGCAGTTCTTC
TRBJ2-5	NA	TRBD1	TRBV4-2	CASSAPDRAVETQYF	TGTGCCAGCAGCGCGCCGGACAGGGCGGTCGAGACCCAGTACTTC
TRBJ2-7	NA	NA	TRBV19	CASSMLISYEQYF	TGTGCCAGTAGTATGCTAATCTCCTACGAGCAGTACTTC
TRBJ1-2	NA	TRBD1	TRBV5-4	CASSRQGADYGYTF	TGTGCCAGCAGTCGACAGGGGGCGGACTATGGCTACACCTTC
TRBJ1-5	NA	NA	TRBV28	CASSFLSNQPQHF	TGTGCCAGCAGTTTTCTTAGCAATCAGCCCCAGCATTTT
TRBJ1-2	once	NA	TRBV6-5	CASRPDRNANYGYTF	TGTGCCAGCAGGCCTGACAGGAACGCTAACTATGGCTACACCTTC
TRBJ2-1	NA	TRBD2	TRBV27	CASSLSGTISYNEQFF	TGTGCCAGCAGTCTTAGCGGGACAATCTCCTACAATGAGCAGTTCTTC
TRBJ1-5	NA	TRBD1	TRBV6-2/TRBV6-3	CASSSRTGGANQPQHF	TGTGCCAGCAGTTCCCGGACAGGGGGAGCCAATCAGCCCCAGCATTTT
TRBJ1-6	few	NA	TRBV5-6	CASSLEQNNSPLHF	TGTGCCAGCAGCTTGGAACAGAATAATTCACCCCTCCACTTT
TRBJ2-5	many	TRBD1	TRBV19	CASSTTGVETQYF	TGTGCCAGTAGTACGACAGGGGTGGAGACCCAGTACTTC
TRBJ1-2	NA	NA	TRBV7-9	CASSPRGNYGYTF	TGTGCCAGCAGCCCCCGGGGTAACTATGGCTACACCTTC
TRBJ2-7	NA	TRBD2	TRBV7-6	CASSQAPWTSGSYSSYEQYF	TGTGCCAGCAGTCAAGCCCCCTGGACTAGCGGGAGTTACAGCTCCTACGAGCAGTACTTC
TRBJ1-2	once	TRBD1	TRBV18	CASSRRDRGLVDGYTF	TGTGCCAGCTCACGAAGGGACAGGGGGCTAGTAGATGGCTACACCTTC
TRBJ1-2	NA	TRBD1	TRBV5-1	CASSGGQGNYGYTF	TGCGCCAGCAGCGGGGGACAGGGCAACTATGGCTACACCTTC
TRBJ1-2	once	NA	TRBV2	CASSGGRGNYGYTF	TGTGCCAGCAGCGGGGGACGGGGAAACTATGGCTACACCTTC
TRBJ2-4	NA	TRBD1	TRBV5-1	CASSDGVQGAIRDIQYF	TGCGCCAGCAGCGACGGCGTACAGGGGGCTATTAGAGACATTCAGTACTTC
TRBJ2-3	NA	TRBD2	TRBV5-1	CASSLSGGTDTQYF	TGCGCCAGCAGCTTGTCGGGGGGAACAGATACGCAGTATTTT